A selection of T cell receptor beta chains follows, all from one sample in a study of beta chain features in type 1 diabetes. Data came from immunoSEQ multiplex PCR; TCRdb stores just in-frame clones and leaves some out. Among 600,000 to 700,000 clones listed, 13% were seen once. Sequencing was carried out using naive CD4+ T cells from blood. These receptors originate from a man aged 18 to 35 with type 1 diabetes. Each CDR3 is given with its conserved first and last residue. The D gene is left open where the match is weak. Not all rows give a size; the values are once, few, many and, for expanded clones, a class.

TRBJ2-1	TRBV6-4	-	-	CASSFSLSSYNEQFF	TGTGCCAGCAGTTTTAGCTTGAGCTCCTACAATGAGCAGTTCTTC
TRBJ1-4	TRBV14	TRBD1	few	CASSQAWTGKYEKLFF	TGTGCCAGCAGCCAGGCCTGGACAGGGAAGTATGAAAAACTGTTTTTT
TRBJ2-3	TRBV6-6	-	-	CASSYQVRSDTQYF	TGTGCCAGCAGTTACCAGGTCAGGTCAGATACGCAGTATTTT
TRBJ2-1	TRBV25-1	-	few	CASSDPGAAYNEQFF	TGTGCCAGCAGTGATCCGGGGGCCGCCTACAATGAGCAGTTCTTC
TRBJ2-3	TRBV5-1	TRBD1	few	CASSTGQVPDTQYF	TGCGCCAGCAGCACAGGACAGGTTCCAGATACGCAGTATTTT
TRBJ1-1	TRBV5-6	-	few	CASSSLRYTEAFF	TGTGCCAGCAGCTCCCTCCGTTACACTGAAGCTTTCTTT
TRBJ2-2	TRBV18	TRBD1	few	CASSPGTVNTGELFF	TGTGCCAGCTCACCAGGGACAGTGAACACCGGGGAGCTGTTTTTT
TRBJ1-5	TRBV7-9	TRBD1	few	CASSAQGGNQPQHF	TGTGCCAGCAGCGCACAGGGGGGCAATCAGCCCCAGCATTTT
TRBJ1-2	TRBV15	TRBD1	-	CATSSRTGGRFLGGYTF	TGTGCCACCAGCTCCCGGACAGGGGGTCGCTTCTTGGGCGGCTACACCTTC
TRBJ2-3	TRBV10-3	TRBD1	-	CATYETGDTQYF	TGTGCCACCTACGAGACAGGGGATACGCAGTATTTT
TRBJ2-3	TRBV9	-	few	CASSVVGDITDTQYF	TGTGCCAGCAGCGTAGTGGGGGACATAACAGATACGCAGTATTTT
TRBJ1-1	TRBV6-1	-	-	CASRDFTEAFF	TGTGCCAGCAGGGACTTTACTGAAGCTTTCTTT
TRBJ2-7	TRBV6-5	TRBD1	few	CASSFGQGGYEQYF	TGTGCCAGCAGTTTCGGACAGGGCGGATACGAGCAGTACTTC
TRBJ2-7	TRBV10-3	-	few	CAISDGDGSTYEQYF	TGTGCCATCAGTGACGGGGACGGAAGTACCTACGAGCAGTACTTC
TRBJ1-5	TRBV27	TRBD1	-	CASSLSGGTGDQPQHF	TGTGCCAGCAGTTTATCGGGGGGGACAGGGGATCAGCCCCAGCATTTT
TRBJ2-3	TRBV5-4	-	-	CASSSQGTTDTQYF	TGTGCCAGCAGCTCTCAGGGGACCACAGATACGCAGTATTTT
TRBJ2-7	TRBV4-1	-	-	CASSVMVAGLIVGEQYF	TGCGCCAGCAGCGTGATGGTGGCGGGACTGATTGTTGGCGAGCAGTACTTC
TRBJ2-1	TRBV19	-	few	CASSTPQGISYNEQFF	TGTGCCAGTAGTACCCCCCAGGGGATCTCCTACAATGAGCAGTTCTTC
TRBJ1-3	TRBV25-1	TRBD1	few	CASLGQVSGNTIYF	TGTGCCAGTCTCGGACAGGTCTCTGGAAACACCATATATTTT
TRBJ2-7	TRBV19	-	-	CASSYSNSGSYEQYF	TGTGCCAGTAGCTACAGCAACTCCGGCTCCTACGAGCAGTACTTC
TRBJ2-1	TRBV2	-	-	CASSDLGSSYNEQFF	TGTGCCAGCAGCGATTTGGGGAGCTCCTACAATGAGCAGTTCTTC
TRBJ1-1	TRBV7-8	-	-	CASSLALRNTEAFF	TGTGCCAGCAGCTTAGCTTTACGGAACACTGAAGCTTTCTTT
TRBJ1-5	TRBV4-1	TRBD1	-	CASSQPDRSNQPQHF	TGCGCCAGCAGCCAACCGGACAGGAGCAATCAGCCCCAGCATTTT
TRBJ2-3	TRBV6-5	-	few	CASSRPGDTQYF	TGTGCCAGCAGCCGTCCCGGGGATACGCAGTATTTT
TRBJ2-5	TRBV5-1	-	-	CASSLGKGFFETQYF	TGCGCCAGCAGCTTGGGAAAGGGGTTTTTCGAGACCCAGTACTTC
TRBJ2-5	TRBV4-1	-	few	CASSQDGTRTGETQYF	TGCGCCAGCAGCCAAGATGGGACCAGGACCGGAGAGACCCAGTACTTC
TRBJ1-6	TRBV5-6	-	-	CASSWRESSPLHF	TGTGCCAGCAGCTGGCGGGAATCTTCACCCCTCCACTTT
TRBJ2-7	TRBV6-1	TRBD1	-	CASSETGAYEQYF	TGTGCCAGCAGTGAGACAGGGGCCTACGAGCAGTACTTC
TRBJ2-3	TRBV5-1	-	-	CASSLSPDYVSTDTQYF	TGCGCCAGCAGCCTGAGCCCCGACTACGTTAGCACAGATACGCAGTATTTT
TRBJ1-2	TRBV4-1	TRBD1	-	CASSQVTGFRDRSNYGYTF	TGCGCCAGCAGCCAAGTTACCGGCTTTCGGGACAGGAGCAACTATGGCTACACCTTC
TRBJ2-1	TRBV14	-	-	CASSQDLARANEQFF	TGTGCCAGCAGCCAAGATCTAGCTCGGGCCAATGAGCAGTTCTTC
TRBJ1-2	TRBV29-1	-	-	CSVELYGYTF	TGCAGCGTTGAACTCTATGGCTACACCTTC
TRBJ1-2	TRBV2	-	-	CASSEGGGAGYTF	TGTGCCAGCAGTGAAGGCGGGGGTGCTGGCTACACCTTC
TRBJ2-7	TRBV7-9	-	-	CASSDHYEQYF	TGTGCCAGCAGCGACCACTACGAGCAGTACTTC
TRBJ1-1	TRBV7-2	-	-	CASSFGGNTEAFF	TGTGCCAGCAGCTTCGGTGGGAACACTGAAGCTTTCTTT
TRBJ1-3	TRBV7-2	-	-	CASRSTGTGNTIYF	TGTGCCAGCAGGAGCACAGGGACGGGAAACACCATATATTTT
TRBJ1-1	TRBV2	-	-	CASSEAPGEAFF	TGTGCCAGCAGTGAAGCGCCTGGGGAAGCTTTCTTT
TRBJ1-1	TRBV27	TRBD1	-	CASSLRQGGSTEAFF	TGTGCCAGCAGTTTACGGCAGGGGGGAAGCACTGAAGCTTTCTTT
TRBJ2-1	TRBV7-9	TRBD2	-	CASSPGLAGATYNEQFF	TGTGCCAGCAGTCCTGGACTAGCGGGGGCTACTTACAATGAGCAGTTCTTC
TRBJ1-6	TRBV7-3	-	-	CASSLMGVGSPLHF	TGTGCCAGCAGCTTAATGGGGGTAGGGTCACCCCTCCACTTT
TRBJ2-7	TRBV29-1	-	few	CSVRAGTSYEQYF	TGCAGCGTTCGAGCTGGGACCTCCTACGAGCAGTACTTC
TRBJ2-6	TRBV11-2	-	few	CASSTGHSRGANVLTF	TGTGCCAGCAGCACCGGACATTCTCGAGGGGCCAACGTCCTGACTTTC
TRBJ1-1	TRBV2	-	-	CASIRSSPGAEAFF	TGTGCCAGCATTAGAAGTAGCCCCGGGGCTGAAGCTTTCTTT
TRBJ1-3	TRBV21-1	-	few	CASSKVPEEGAPSGNTIYF	TGTGCCAGCAGCAAAGTCCCGGAGGAGGGAGCTCCCTCTGGAAACACCATATATTTT
TRBJ2-7	TRBV7-9	-	few	CASSEIHEQYF	TGTGCCAGCAGCGAAATCCACGAGCAGTACTTC
TRBJ2-2	TRBV29-1	TRBD1	-	CSVSGTVNTGELFF	TGCAGCGTCTCCGGGACAGTGAACACCGGGGAGCTGTTTTTT